A single sample is the source of the 7 T cell receptor beta chains below, sequenced in a study of blood T cell repertoires in COVID-19. Here immunoSEQ multiplex PCR was the method, and the copy in TCRdb shows in-frame clones only, minus some. The data hold 390,000 or so clones, with around 87% observed a single time. Sequencing used PBMCs or T cells enriched from blood (not recorded which). These TCRs come from a woman aged 50 to 65 who had recovered from COVID-19.

This chain uses TRBV11-2 with TRBJ2-2; a possible D gene is TRBD1 (6 bases). Germline lookup yields CDR1 SGHAT and CDR2 FQNNGV. Trimming pared 6 bases from V and 3 bases from J, leaving 20 bases between. The CDR3 length is 17 residues. DNA of the CDR3: TGTGCCAGCAGAAGGGGACATGGCGCGACTGACACCGGGGAGCTGTTTTTT. Encoded protein: CASRRGHGATDTGELFF.

The chain links TRBV19 to TRBJ1-2, with D possibly being TRBD1 (5 bases). There are 16 residues in the CDR3. The germline gives CDR1 LNHDA, CDR2 SQIVND (reference sequence). V was shortened by 3 bases and J by 6 bases, with 20 bases between the two germline ends. CDR3 nucleotide sequence: TGTGCCAGTAGTATTATCTCCGGCCGGGGACTCCATGGCTACACCTTC. This gives the protein CASSIISGRGLHGYTF.

This chain connects TRBV30 to TRBJ1-4; no definite D call. The germline V gene has CDR1 GTSNPN and CDR2 SVGIG (reference sequence). V dropped 3 bases and J dropped 1 base, with 9 bases sitting between them. The CDR3 runs to 14 residues. The CDR3 sequence is CAWSDGLTNEKLFF. The CDR3 DNA sequence: TGTGCCTGGAGCGACGGGTTAACTAATGAAAAACTGTTTTTT.

This chain uses TRBV4-3 with TRBJ1-2, with D unclear. Trimming removed 1 base from V and 0 bases from J, with 6 bases in between. Germline CDR1 LGHNA, CDR2 YSLEER. The CDR3 contains 14 residues. For the CDR3, the DNA is TGCGCCAGCAGCCAAGCAGGAACTAACTATGGCTACACCTTC. As protein: CASSQAGTNYGYTF.

This clone is a singleton in its sample. The chain is built from TRBV19 and TRBJ1-2; tentatively, D is TRBD1 (6 bases). V was trimmed by 1 base and J by 4 bases, leaving 13 bases between them. Germline V gene lookup returns CDR1 LNHDA and CDR2 SQIVND (reference sequence). The CDR3 length is 15 residues. This chain's CDR3 is CASSIGSDRLYGYTF. The CDR3 region has the DNA TGTGCCAGTAGTATAGGCTCAGACAGGCTCTATGGCTACACCTTC. Full variable domain (missing parts from reference TRBV19 and TRBJ1-2): DGGITQSPKYLFRKEGQNVTLSCEQNLNHDAMYWYRQDPGQGLRLIYYSQIVNDFQKGDIAEGYSVSREKKESFPLTVTSAQKNPTAFYLCASSIGSDRLYGYTFGSGTRLTVV.

This clone has just one count. The chain joins TRBV28 to TRBJ2-7, with TRBD2 matching 9 bases. V lost 7 bases, J lost 2 bases, and 9 bases stayed unmatched. Germline V CDR1 and CDR2: MDHEN, SYDVKM. The CDR3 has 15 residues. In DNA, the CDR3 is TGTGCCAGCACCGTGGTGACTAGCGGTACCTACGAGCAGTACTTC. This codes for CASTVVTSGTYEQYF.

The rearrangement uses TRBV27 and TRBJ1-4, with 7 bases that match TRBD1. The germline gives CDR1 MNHEY, CDR2 SMNVEV (reference sequence). The ends lost 6 bases at V and 6 bases at J; junction bases unmatched: 4. The CDR3 is 13 residues long. The CDR3 DNA reads as TGTGCCAGCAGCAGGGGGTTCGATGAAAAACTGTTTTTT. It codes for CASSRGFDEKLFF.